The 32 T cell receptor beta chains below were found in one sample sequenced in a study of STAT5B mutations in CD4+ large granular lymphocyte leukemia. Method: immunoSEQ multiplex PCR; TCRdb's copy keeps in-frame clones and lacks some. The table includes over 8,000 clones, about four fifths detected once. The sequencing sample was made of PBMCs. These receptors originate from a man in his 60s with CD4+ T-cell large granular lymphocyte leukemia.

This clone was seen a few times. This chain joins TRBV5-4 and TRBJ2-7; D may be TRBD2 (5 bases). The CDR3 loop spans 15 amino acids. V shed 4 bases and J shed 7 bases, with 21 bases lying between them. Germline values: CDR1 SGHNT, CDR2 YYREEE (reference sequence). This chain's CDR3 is CASSPLGPGGVEQYF. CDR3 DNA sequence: TGTGCCAGCAGCCCACTTGGCCCAGGAGGCGTTGAGCAGTACTTC.

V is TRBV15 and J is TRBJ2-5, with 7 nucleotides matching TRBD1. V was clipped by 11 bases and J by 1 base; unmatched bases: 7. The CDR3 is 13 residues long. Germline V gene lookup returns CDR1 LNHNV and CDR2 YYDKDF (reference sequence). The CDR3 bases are TGTGCCGCTCGATCAGGGGGCCAAGAGACCCAGTACTTC. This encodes CAARSGGQETQYF.

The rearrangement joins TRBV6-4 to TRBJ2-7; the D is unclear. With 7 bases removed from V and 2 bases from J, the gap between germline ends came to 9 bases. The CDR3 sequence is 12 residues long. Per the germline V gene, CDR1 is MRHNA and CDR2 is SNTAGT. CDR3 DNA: TGTGCCAGCATGAGGTTAGCCTACGAGCAGTACTTC. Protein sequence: CASMRLAYEQYF.

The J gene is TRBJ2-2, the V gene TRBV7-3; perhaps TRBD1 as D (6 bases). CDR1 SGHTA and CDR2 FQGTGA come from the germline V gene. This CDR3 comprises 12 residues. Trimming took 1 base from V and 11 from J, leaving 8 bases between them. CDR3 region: CASSLNRVELFF. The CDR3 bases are TGTGCCAGCAGCTTAAACAGGGTAGAGCTGTTTTTT.

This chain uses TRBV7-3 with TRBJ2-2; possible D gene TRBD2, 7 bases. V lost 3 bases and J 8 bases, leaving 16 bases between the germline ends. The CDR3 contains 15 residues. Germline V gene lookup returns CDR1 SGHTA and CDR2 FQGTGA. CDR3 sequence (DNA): TGTGCCAGCAGCTTGGGGGCTAGCGGCAGGGGGGAGCTGTTTTTT. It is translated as CASSLGASGRGELFF.

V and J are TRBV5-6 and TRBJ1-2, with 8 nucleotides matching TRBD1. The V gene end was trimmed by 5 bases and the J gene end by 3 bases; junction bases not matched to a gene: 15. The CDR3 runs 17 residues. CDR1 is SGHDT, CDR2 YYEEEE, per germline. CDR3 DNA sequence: TGTGCCAGCAGTCCTCAGACAGGGGCTCTTCTCTACTATGGCTACACCTTC. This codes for CASSPQTGALLYYGYTF.

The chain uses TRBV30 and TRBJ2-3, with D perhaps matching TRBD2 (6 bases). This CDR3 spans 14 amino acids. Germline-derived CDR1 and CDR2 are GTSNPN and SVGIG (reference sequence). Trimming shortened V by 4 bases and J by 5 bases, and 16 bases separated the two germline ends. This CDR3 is CAWKGRPRVDTQYF. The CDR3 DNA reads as TGTGCCTGGAAAGGGAGGCCCCGGGTAGATACGCAGTATTTT.

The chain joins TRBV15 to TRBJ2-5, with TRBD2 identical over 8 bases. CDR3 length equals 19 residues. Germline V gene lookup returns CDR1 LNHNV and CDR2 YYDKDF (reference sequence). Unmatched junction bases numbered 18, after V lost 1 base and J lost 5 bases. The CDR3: CATSRVGVATGGPWETQYF. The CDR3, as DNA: TGTGCCACCAGCAGAGTCGGGGTTGCCACGGGAGGGCCGTGGGAGACCCAGTACTTC.

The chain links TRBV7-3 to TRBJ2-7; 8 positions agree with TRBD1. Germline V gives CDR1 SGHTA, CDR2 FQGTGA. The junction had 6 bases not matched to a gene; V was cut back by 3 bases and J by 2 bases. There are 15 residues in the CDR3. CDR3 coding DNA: TGTGCCAGCAGCTTGGGACAGGCGCGTACCTACGAGCAGTACTTC. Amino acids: CASSLGQARTYEQYF. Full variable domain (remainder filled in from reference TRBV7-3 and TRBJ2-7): GAGVSQTPSNKVTEKGKYVELRCDPISGHTALYWYRQSLGQGPEFLIYFQGTGAADDSGLPNDRFFAVRPEGSVSTLKIQRTERGDSAVYLCASSLGQARTYEQYFGPGTRLTVT.

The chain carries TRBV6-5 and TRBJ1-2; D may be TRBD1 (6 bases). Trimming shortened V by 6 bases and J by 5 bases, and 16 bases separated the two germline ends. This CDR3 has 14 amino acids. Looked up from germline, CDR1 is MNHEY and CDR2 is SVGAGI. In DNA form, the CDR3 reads TGTGCCAGCAGACCAGGGAGGGGGATTTATGGCTACACCTTC. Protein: CASRPGRGIYGYTF.

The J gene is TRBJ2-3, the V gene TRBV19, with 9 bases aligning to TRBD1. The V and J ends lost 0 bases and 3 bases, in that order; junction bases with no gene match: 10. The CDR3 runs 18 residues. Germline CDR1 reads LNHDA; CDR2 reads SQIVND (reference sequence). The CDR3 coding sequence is TGTGCCAGTAGTATAGATAGGGCAGGGACAGGGAGGACAGATACGCAGTATTTT. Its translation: CASSIDRAGTGRTDTQYF.

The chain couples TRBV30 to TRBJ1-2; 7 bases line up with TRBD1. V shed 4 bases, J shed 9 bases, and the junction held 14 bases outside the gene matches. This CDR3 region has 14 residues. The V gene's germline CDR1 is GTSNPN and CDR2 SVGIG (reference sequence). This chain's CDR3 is CAWTGQEGRRSYTF. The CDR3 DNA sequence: TGTGCCTGGACCGGACAGGAGGGGCGAAGGAGCTACACCTTC.

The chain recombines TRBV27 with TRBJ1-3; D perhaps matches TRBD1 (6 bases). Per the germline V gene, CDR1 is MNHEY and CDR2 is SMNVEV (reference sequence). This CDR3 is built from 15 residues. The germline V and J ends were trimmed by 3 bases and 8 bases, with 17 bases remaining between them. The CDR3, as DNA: TGTGCCAGCAGTTTTTCCGGGACACCGGGGGACACCATATATTTT. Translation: CASSFSGTPGDTIYF.

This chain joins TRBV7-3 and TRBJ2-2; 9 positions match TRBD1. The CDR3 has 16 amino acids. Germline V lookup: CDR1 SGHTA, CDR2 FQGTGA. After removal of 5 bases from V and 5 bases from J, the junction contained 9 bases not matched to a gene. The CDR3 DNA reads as TGTGCCAGCAGCCCATTGGGACAGGGAAAAACCGGGGAGCTGTTTTTT. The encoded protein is CASSPLGQGKTGELFF. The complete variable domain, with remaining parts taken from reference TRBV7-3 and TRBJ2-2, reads GAGVSQTPSNKVTEKGKYVELRCDPISGHTALYWYRQSLGQGPEFLIYFQGTGAADDSGLPNDRFFAVRPEGSVSTLKIQRTERGDSAVYLCASSPLGQGKTGELFFGEGSRLTVL.

The CDR3 DNA follows: TGTGCCAGTAGTAGGACTAGCGGGAGTGGCAATGAGCAGTTCTTC. Encoded protein: CASSRTSGSGNEQFF. The genes are TRBV19 and TRBJ2-1, with TRBD2 identical over 13 bases. The CDR3 length is 15 residues. V trimming: 4 bases; J trimming: 6 bases; junction bases outside the gene matches: 3. Germline V CDR1 and CDR2: LNHDA, SQIVND (reference sequence).

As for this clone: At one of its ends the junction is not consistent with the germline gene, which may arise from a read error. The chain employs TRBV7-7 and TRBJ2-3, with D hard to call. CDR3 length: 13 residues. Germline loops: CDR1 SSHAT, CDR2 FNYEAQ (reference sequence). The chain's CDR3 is CASSLLGTDTQYF. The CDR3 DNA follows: TGTGCTAGCAGCCTGTTAGGCACAGATACGCAGTATTTT.

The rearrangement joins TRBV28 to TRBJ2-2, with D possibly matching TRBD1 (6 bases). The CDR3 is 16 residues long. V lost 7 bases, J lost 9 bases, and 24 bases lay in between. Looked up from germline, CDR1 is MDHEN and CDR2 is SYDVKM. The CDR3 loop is CASNIHRDMGSRELFF. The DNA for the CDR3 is TGTGCCAGCAATATTCACCGGGACATGGGGTCCCGGGAGCTGTTTTTT.

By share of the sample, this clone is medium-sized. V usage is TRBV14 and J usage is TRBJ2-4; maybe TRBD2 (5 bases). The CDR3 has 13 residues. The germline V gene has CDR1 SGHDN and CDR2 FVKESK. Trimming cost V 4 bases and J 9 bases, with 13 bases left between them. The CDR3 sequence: CASSLTPGSIQYF. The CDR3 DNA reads TGTGCCAGCAGCCTAACGCCGGGGAGCATTCAGTACTTC. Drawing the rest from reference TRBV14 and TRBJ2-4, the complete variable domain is EAGVTQFPSHSVIEKGQTVTLRCDPISGHDNLYWYRRVMGKEIKFLLHFVKESKQDESGMPNNRFLAERTGGTYSTLKVQPAELEDSGVYFCASSLTPGSIQYFGAGTRLSVL.

Here the CDR3 reads CASSQADRVVETQYF. The DNA of the CDR3 is TGCGCCAGCAGCCAGGCGGACAGGGTGGTGGAGACCCAGTACTTC. The chain has TRBV4-1 and TRBJ2-5, with TRBD1 identical over 8 bases. Germline V gene sequence: CDR1 MGHRA, CDR2 YSYEKL. V lost 3 bases, J lost 5 bases, and 8 bases stayed unmatched. The length of the CDR3 is 15 residues.

The CDR3 DNA reads TGTGCCAGTGGACAGGCGGGGTCCAATGAGCAGTTCTTC. This codes for CASGQAGSNEQFF. V gene TRBV2 combines with J gene TRBJ2-1, with D possibly matching TRBD1 (7 bases). With 9 bases removed from V and 6 bases from J, the gap between germline ends came to 15 bases. This CDR3 region has 13 residues. Per germline, CDR1 SNHLY and CDR2 FYNNEI.

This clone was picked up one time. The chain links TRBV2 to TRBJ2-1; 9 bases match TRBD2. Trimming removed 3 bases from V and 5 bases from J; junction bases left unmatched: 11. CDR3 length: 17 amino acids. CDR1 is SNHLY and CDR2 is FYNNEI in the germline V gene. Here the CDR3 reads CASSDPPLLAGDNEQFF. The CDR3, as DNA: TGTGCCAGCAGTGACCCCCCTTTACTAGCGGGCGACAATGAGCAGTTCTTC.

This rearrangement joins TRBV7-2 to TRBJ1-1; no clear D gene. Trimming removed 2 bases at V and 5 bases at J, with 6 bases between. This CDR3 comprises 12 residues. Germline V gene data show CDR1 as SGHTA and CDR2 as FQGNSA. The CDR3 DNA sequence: TGTGCCAGCAGCTTAATAGGGACTGAAGCTTTCTTT. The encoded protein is CASSLIGTEAFF.

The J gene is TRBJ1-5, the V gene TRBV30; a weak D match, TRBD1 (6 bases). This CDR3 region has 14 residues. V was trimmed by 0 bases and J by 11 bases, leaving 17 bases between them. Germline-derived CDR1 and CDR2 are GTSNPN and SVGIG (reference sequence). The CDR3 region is CAWSVGQGRVAQHF. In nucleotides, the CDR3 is TGTGCCTGGAGTGTAGGGCAGGGGAGGGTCGCCCAGCATTTT.

CDR3 residues: CASTSWGAGGFYEQYF. The CDR3 DNA reads as TGTGCCAGCACGTCGTGGGGGGCAGGGGGGTTTTACGAGCAGTACTTC. This chain connects TRBV2 to TRBJ2-7; possibly TRBD1 for D (7 bases). CDR3 size: 16 residues. Looked up from germline, CDR1 is SNHLY and CDR2 is FYNNEI. Trimming cost V 7 bases and J 4 bases, with 23 bases left between them.

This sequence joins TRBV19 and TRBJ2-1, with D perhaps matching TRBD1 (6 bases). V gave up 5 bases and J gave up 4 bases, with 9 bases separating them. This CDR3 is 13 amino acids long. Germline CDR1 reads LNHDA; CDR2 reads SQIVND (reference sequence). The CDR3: CASSPRGYNEQFF. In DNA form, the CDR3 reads TGTGCCAGTAGTCCAAGGGGGTACAATGAGCAGTTCTTC.

CDR3 sequence: CASSLGTGTLTNQPQHF. The CDR3 nucleotides read TGTGCCAGTAGTCTAGGGACAGGGACGTTGACTAATCAGCCCCAGCATTTT. V gene TRBV19 combines with J gene TRBJ1-5, with TRBD1 identical over 9 bases. CDR1 is LNHDA and CDR2 is SQIVND in the germline V gene (reference sequence). The CDR3 covers 17 residues. J was trimmed by 4 bases and V by 5 bases; bases with no gene match: 12.

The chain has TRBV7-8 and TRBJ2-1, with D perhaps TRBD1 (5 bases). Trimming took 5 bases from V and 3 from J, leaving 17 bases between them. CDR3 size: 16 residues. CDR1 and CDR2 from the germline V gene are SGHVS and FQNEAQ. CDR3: CASSNFSGIFYNEQFF. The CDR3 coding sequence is TGTGCCAGCAGCAACTTTTCAGGGATTTTCTACAATGAGCAGTTCTTC.

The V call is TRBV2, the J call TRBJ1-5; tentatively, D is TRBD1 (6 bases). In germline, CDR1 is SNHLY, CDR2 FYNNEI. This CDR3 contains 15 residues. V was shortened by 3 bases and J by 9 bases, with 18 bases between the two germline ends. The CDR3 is CASSEAGVTIMPQHF. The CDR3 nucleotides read TGTGCCAGCAGTGAGGCAGGGGTAACCATCATGCCCCAGCATTTT.

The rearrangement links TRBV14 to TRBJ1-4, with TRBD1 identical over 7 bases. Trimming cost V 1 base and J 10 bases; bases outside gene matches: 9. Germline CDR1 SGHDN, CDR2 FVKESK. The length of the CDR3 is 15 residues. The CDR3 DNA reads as TGTGCCAGCAGCCAAGTCACAGGGGCATCTGGAAAACTGTTTTTT. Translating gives CASSQVTGASGKLFF.

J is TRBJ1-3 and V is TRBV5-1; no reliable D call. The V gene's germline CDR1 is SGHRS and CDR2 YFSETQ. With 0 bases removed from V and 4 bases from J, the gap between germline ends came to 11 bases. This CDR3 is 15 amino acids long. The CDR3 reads CASSLEVGSGNTIYF. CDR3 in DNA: TGCGCCAGCAGCTTGGAGGTGGGAAGCGGAAACACCATATATTTT.

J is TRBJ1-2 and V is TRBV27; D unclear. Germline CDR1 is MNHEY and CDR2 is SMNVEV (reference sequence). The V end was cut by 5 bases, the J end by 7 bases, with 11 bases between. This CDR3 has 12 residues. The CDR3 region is CASSRTNSGYTF. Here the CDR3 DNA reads TGTGCCAGCAGTCGGACGAATAGTGGCTACACCTTC.

The CDR3 loop reads CAGGVPGIGELFF. As DNA, the CDR3 is TGTGCCGGGGGGGTTCCCGGGATCGGGGAGCTGTTTTTT. The chain uses TRBV30 and TRBJ2-2, with TRBD2 identical over 7 bases. The CDR3 is 13 amino acids. CDR1 is GTSNPN, CDR2 SVGIG, per germline (reference sequence). V lost 8 bases and J lost 7; bases outside the gene matches: 10.